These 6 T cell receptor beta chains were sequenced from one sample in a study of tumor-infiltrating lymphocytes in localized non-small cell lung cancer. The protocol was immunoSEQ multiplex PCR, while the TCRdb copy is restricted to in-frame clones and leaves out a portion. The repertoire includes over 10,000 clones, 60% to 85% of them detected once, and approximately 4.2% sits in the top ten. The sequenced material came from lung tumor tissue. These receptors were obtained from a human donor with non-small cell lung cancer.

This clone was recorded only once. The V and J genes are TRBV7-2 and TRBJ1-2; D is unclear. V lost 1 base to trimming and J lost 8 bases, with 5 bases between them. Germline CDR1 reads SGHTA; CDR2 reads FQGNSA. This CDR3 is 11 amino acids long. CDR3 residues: CASSLVGGYTF. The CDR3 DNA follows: TGTGCCAGCAGCTTAGTAGGCGGCTACACCTTC.

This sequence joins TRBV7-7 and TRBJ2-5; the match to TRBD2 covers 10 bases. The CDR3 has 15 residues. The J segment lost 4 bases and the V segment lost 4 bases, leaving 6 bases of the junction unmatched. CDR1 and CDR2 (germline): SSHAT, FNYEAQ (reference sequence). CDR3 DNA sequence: TGTGCCAGCAGCTCTCTAGCGGGAGCTCGAGAGACCCAGTACTTC. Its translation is CASSSLAGARETQYF.

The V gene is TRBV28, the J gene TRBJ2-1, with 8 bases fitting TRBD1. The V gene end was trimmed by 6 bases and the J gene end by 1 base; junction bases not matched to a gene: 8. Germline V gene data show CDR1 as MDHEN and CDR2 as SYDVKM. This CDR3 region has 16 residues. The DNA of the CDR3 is TGTGCCAGCAGATTGACCCAGGGGGCGTCCTACAATGAGCAGTTCTTC. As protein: CASRLTQGASYNEQFF.

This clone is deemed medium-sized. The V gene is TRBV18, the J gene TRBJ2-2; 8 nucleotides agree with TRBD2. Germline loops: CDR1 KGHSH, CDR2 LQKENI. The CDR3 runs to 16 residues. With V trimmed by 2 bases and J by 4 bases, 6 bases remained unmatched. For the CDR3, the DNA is TGTGCCAGCTCACCATCGCCGGGGGGGCTCACCGGGGAGCTGTTTTTT. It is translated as CASSPSPGGLTGELFF.

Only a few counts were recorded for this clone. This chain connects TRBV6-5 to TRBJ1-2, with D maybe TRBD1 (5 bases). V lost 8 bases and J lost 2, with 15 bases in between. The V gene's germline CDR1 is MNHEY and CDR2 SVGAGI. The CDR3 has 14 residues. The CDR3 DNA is TGTGCCAGCGGAGGGGCAGAGCTAAACTATGGCTACACCTTC. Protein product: CASGGAELNYGYTF.

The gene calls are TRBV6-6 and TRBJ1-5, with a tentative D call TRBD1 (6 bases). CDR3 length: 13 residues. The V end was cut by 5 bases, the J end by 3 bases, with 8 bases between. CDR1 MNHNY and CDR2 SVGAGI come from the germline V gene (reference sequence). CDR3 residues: CASSNRVNQPQHF. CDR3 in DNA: TGTGCCAGCAGTAACAGGGTCAATCAGCCCCAGCATTTT.